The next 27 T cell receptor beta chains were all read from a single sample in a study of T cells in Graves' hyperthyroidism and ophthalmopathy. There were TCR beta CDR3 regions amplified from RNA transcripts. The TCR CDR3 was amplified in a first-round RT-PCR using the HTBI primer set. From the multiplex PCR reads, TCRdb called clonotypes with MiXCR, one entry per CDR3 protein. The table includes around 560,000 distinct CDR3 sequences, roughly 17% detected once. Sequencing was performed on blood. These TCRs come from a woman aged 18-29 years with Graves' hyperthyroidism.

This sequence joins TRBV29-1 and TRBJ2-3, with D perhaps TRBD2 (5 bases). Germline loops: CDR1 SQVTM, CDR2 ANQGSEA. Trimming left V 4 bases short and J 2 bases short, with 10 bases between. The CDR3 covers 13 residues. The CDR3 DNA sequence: TGCAGCGTTGCACGGGATTACACAGATACGCAGTATTTT. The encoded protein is CSVARDYTDTQYF.

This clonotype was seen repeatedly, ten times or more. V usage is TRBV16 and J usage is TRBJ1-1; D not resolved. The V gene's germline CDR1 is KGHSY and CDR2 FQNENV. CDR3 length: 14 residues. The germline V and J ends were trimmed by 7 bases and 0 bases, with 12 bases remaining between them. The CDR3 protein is CASTRVFMNTEAFF. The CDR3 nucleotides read TGTGCCAGCACCCGGGTCTTCATGAACACTGAAGCTTTCTTT.

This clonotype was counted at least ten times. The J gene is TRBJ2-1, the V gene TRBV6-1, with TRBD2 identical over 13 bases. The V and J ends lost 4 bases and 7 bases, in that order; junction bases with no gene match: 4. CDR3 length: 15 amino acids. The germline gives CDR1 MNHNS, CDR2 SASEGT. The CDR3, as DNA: TGTGCCAGCAGTGGTACTAGCGGGAGGGTGAATGAGCAGTTCTTC. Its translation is CASSGTSGRVNEQFF.

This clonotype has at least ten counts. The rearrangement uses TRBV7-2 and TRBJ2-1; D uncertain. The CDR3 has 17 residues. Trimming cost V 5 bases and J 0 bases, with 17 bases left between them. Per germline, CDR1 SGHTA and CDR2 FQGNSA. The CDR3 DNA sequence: TGTGCCAGCAGCCCAACGGCCGGGCCCAGCTCCTACAATGAGCAGTTCTTC. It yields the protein CASSPTAGPSSYNEQFF.

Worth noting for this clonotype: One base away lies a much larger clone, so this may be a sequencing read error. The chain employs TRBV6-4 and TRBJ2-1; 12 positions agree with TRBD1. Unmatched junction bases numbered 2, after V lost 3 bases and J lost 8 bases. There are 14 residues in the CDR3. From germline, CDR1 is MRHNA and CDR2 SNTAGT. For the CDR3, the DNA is TGTGCCAGCAGTGAAGGGACAGGGGGCGATGAGCAGTTCTTC. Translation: CASSEGTGGDEQFF.

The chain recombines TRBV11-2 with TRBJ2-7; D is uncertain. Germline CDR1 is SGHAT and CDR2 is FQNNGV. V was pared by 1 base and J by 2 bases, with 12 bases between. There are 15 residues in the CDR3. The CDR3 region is CASSLGVTGPYEQYF. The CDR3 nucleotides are TGTGCCAGCAGCTTAGGTGTGACGGGTCCCTACGAGCAGTACTTC.

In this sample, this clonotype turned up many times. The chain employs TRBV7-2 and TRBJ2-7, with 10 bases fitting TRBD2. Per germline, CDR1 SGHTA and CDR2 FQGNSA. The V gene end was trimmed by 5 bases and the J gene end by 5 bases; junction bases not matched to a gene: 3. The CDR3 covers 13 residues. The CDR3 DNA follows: TGTGCCAGCAGCGAAGGACTAGCGGACGAGCAGTACTTC. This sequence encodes CASSEGLADEQYF.

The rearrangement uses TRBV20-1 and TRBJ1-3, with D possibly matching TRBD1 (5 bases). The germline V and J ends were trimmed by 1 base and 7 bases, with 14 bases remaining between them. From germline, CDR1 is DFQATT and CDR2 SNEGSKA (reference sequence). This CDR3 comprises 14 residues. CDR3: CSARVAGTRNTIYF. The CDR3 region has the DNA TGCAGTGCTAGAGTGGCCGGGACGCGCAACACCATATATTTT.

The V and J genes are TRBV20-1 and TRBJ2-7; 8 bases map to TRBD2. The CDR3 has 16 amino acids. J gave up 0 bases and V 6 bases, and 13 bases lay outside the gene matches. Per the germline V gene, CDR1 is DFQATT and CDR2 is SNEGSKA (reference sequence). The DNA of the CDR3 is TGCAGTGCACCTATTCGGGGGGGAAGGAGCTCCTACGAGCAGTACTTC. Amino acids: CSAPIRGGRSSYEQYF.

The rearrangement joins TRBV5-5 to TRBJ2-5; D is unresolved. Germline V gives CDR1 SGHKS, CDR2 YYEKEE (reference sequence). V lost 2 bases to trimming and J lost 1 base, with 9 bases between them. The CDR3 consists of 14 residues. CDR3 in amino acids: CASSLIPSQETQYF. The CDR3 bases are TGTGCCAGCAGCTTAATCCCCTCCCAAGAGACCCAGTACTTC.

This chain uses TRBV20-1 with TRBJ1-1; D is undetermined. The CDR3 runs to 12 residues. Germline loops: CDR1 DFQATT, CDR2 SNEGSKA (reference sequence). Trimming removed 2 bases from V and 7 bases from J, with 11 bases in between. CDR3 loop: CSARSELDEAFF. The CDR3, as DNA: TGCAGTGCTAGATCAGAACTGGATGAAGCTTTCTTT.

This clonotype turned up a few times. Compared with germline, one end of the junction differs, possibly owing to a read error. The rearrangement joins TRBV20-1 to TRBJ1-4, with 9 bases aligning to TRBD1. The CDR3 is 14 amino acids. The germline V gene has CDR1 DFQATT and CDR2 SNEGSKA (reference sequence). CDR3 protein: CNARDDRGKEKLFF. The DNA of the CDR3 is TGCAATGCTAGAGATGACAGGGGGAAGGAAAAACTGTTTTTT.

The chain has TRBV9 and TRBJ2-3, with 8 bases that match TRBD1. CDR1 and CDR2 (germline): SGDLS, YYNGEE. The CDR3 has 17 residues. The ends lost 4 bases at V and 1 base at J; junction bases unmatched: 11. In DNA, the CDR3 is TGTGCCAGCAGCCTCGGGACAGGATCCTGGGGCACAGATACGCAGTATTTT. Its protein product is CASSLGTGSWGTDTQYF.

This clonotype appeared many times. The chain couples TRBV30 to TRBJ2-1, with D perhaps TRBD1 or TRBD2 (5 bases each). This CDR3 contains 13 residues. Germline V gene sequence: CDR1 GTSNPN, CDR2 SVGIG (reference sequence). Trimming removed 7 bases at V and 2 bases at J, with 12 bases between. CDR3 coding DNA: TGTGCCTCAAGGGGAGACCCCTACAATGAGCAGTTCTTC. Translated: CASRGDPYNEQFF. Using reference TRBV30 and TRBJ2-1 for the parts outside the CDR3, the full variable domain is SQTIHQWPATLVQPVGSPLSLECTVEGTSNPNLYWYRQAAGRGLQLLFYSVGIGQISSEVPQNLSASRPQDRQFILSSKKLLLSDSGFYLCASRGDPYNEQFFGPGTRLTVL.

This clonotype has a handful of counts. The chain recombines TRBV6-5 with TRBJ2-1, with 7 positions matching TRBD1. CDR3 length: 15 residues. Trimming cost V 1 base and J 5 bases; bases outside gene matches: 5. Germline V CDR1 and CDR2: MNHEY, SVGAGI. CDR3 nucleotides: TGTGCCAGCAGTTACTTGGGACAGCCGAACAATGAGCAGTTCTTC. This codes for CASSYLGQPNNEQFF.

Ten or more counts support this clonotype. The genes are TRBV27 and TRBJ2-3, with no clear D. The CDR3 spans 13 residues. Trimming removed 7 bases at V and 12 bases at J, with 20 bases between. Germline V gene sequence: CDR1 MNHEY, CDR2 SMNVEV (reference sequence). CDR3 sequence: CASTPGPSVSQYF. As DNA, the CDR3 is TGTGCCAGCACCCCTGGACCCTCAGTTTCACAGTATTTT.

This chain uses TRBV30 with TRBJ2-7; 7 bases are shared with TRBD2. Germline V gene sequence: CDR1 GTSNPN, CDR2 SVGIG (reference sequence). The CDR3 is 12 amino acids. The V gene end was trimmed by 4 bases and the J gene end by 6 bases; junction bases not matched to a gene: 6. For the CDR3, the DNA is TGTGCCTGGAAGCTAGCGGTCGGCGAGCAGTACTTC. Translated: CAWKLAVGEQYF.

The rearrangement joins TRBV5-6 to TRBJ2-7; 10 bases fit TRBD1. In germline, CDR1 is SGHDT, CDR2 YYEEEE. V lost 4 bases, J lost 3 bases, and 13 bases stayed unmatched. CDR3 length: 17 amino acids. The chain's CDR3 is CASSAADRGFLYYEQYF. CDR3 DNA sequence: TGTGCCAGCAGCGCGGCGGACAGGGGGTTCCTCTACTACGAGCAGTACTTC.

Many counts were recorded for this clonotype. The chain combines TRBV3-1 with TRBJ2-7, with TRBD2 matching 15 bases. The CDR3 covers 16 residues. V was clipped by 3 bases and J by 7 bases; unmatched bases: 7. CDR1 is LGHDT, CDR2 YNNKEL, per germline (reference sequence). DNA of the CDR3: TGTGCCAGCAGCCATCCGGGACTAGCGGGGGGAGAAGAGCAGTACTTC. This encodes CASSHPGLAGGEEQYF.

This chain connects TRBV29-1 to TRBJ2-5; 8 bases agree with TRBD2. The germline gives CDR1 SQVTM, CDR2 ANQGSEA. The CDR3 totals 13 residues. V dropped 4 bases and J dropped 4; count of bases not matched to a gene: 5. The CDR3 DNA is TGCAGCGTTGTCGTCCTAGCGGGAGAGACCCAGTACTTC. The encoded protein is CSVVVLAGETQYF.

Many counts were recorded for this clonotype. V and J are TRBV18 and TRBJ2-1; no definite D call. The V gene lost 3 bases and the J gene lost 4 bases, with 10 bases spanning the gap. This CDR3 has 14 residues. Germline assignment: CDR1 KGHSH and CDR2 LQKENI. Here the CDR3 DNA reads TGTGCCAGCTCACCTAGCAGCAGGTACAATGAGCAGTTCTTC. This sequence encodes CASSPSSRYNEQFF.

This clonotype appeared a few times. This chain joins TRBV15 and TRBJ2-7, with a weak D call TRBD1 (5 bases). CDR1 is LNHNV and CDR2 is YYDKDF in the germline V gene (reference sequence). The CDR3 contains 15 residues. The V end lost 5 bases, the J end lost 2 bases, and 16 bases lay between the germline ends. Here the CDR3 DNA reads TGTGCCACCAGCGCGAGCAGGGCCCAACCCTACGAGCAGTACTTC. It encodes CATSASRAQPYEQYF.

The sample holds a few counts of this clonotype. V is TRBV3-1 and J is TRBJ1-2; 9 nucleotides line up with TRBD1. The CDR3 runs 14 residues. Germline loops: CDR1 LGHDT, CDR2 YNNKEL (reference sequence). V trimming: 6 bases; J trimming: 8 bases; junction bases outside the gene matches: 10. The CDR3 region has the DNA TGTGCCAGCAGTAGCGGACAGGGGCCGTGGGGCTACACCTTC. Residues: CASSSGQGPWGYTF. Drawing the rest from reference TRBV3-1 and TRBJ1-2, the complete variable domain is DTAVSQTPKYLVTQMGNDKSIKCEQNLGHDTMYWYKQDSKKFLKIMFSYNNKELIINETVPNRFSPKSPDKAHLNLHINSLELGDSAVYFCASSSGQGPWGYTFGSGTRLTVV.

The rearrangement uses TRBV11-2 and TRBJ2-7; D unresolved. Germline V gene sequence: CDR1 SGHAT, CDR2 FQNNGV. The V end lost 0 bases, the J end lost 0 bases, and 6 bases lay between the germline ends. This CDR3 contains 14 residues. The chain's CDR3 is CASSLEAISYEQYF. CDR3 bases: TGTGCCAGCAGCTTAGAGGCGATCTCCTACGAGCAGTACTTC.

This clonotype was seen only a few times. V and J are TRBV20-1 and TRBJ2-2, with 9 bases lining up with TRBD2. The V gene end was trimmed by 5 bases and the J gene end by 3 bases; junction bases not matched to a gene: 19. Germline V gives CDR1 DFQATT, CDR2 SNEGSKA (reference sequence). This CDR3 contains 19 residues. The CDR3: CSAGPGRIAGGHYTGELFF. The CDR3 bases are TGCAGTGCTGGACCGGGGAGGATCGCGGGGGGGCATTACACCGGGGAGCTGTTTTTT.

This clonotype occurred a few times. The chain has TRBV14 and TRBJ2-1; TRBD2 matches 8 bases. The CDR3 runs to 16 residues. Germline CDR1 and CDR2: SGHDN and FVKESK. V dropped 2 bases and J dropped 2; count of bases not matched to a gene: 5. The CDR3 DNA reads TGTGCCAGCAGCCAACCCGGGACTAGGGCCTACAATGAGCAGTTCTTC. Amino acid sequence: CASSQPGTRAYNEQFF. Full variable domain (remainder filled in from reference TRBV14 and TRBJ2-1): EAGVTQFPSHSVIEKGQTVTLRCDPISGHDNLYWYRRVMGKEIKFLLHFVKESKQDESGMPNNRFLAERTGGTYSTLKVQPAELEDSGVYFCASSQPGTRAYNEQFFGPGTRLTVL.

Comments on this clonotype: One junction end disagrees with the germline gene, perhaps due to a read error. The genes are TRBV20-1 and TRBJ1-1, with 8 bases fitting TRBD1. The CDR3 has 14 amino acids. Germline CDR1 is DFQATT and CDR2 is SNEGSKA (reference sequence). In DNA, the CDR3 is TGCAGTGCTAGGGACAGGGACGGGCACACTGAAGCTCTCTTT. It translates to CSARDRDGHTEALF.